This T cell receptor beta chain was observed in a study of technical replicates of blood from a few donors. The length of the CDR3 is 16 residues. Germline CDR1 MDHEN, CDR2 SYDVKM. The V and J ends lost 4 bases and 1 base respectively, with 16 bases between them. Method: immunoSEQ multiplex PCR; TCRdb's copy keeps in-frame clones and lacks some. This sample carries approximately 79,000 clones, around 97% of them seen once, and the ten largest clones take approximately 0.18%. Sequenced: T cells isolated from PBMCs. This sequence originates from a human donor in good health. This chain links TRBV28 with TRBJ1-1; D is undetermined. Here the CDR3 reads CASSWSFPEGNTEAFF. The CDR3, as DNA: TGTGCCAGCAGTTGGAGCTTCCCCGAAGGGAACACTGAAGCTTTCTTT.